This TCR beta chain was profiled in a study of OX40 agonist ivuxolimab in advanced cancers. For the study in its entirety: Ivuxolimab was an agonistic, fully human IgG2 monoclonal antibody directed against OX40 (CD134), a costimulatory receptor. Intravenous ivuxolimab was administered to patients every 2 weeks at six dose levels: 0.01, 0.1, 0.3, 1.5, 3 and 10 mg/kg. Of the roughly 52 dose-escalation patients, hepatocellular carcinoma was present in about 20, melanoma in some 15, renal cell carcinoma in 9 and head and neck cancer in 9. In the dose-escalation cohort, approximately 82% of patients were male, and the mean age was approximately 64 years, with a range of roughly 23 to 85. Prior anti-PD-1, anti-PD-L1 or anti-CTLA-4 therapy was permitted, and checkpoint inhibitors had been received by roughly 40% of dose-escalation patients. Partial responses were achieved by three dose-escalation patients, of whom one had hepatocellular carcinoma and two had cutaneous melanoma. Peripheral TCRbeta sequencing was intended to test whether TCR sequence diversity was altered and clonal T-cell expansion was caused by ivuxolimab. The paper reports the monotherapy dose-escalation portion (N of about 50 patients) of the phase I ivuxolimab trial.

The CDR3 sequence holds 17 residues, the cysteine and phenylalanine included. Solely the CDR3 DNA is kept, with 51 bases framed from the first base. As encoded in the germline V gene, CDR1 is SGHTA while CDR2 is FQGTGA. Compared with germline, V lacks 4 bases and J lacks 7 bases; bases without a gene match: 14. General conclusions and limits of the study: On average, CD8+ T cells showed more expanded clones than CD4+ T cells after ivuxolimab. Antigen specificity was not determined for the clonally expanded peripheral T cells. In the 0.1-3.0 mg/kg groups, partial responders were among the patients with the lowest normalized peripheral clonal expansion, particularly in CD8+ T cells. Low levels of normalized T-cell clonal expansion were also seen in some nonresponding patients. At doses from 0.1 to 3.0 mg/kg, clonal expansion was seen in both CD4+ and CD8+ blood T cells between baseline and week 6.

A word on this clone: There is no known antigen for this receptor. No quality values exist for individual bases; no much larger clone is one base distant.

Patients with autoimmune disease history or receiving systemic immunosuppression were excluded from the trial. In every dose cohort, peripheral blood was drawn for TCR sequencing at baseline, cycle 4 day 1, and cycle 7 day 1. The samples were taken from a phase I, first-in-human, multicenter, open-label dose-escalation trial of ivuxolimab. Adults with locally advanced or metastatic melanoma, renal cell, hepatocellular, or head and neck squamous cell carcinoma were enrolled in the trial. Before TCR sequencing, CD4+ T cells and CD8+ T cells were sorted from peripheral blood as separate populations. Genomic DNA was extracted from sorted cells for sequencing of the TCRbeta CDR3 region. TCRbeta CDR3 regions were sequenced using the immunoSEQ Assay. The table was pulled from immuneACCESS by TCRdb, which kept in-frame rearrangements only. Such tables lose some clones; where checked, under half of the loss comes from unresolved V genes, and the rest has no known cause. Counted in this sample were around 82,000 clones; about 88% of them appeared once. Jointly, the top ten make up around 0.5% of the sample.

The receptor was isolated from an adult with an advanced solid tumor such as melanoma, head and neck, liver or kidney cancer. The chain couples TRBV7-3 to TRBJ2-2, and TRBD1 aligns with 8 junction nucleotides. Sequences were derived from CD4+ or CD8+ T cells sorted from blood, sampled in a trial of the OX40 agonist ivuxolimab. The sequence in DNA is TGTGCCAGCAGCTCACAGGGAGCAGGGGGCGTTAACGGGGAGCTGTTTTTT. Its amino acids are CASSSQGAGGVNGELFF. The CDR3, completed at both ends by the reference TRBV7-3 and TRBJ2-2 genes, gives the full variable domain GAGVSQTPSNKVTEKGKYVELRCDPISGHTALYWYRQSLGQGPEFLIYFQGTGAADDSGLPNDRFFAVRPEGSVSTLKIQRTERGDSAVYLCASSSQGAGGVNGELFFGEGSRLTVL.